Detailed here is one TCR beta chain. The specificity of this receptor is unknown. One base away there is no much larger clone; base qualities are not given. This specimen belongs to a study of shared clonotypes between healthy human individuals (TCRdb year 2020). Describing the broader study: The cohort included three men and a couple of women between 18 and 49 years of age. Different laboratories and diverse techniques were used to prepare libraries and sequence TCR repertoires, to increase sequencing depth and limit assay-specific biases. The study deeply sequenced blood TCR repertoires of about 5 healthy adults to estimate repertoire size and the extent of clonotype sharing between individuals. Between about 0.8 and 9 billion PBMCs per donor were obtained by leukapheresis. For each donor, CD4 naive and CD4 memory were each given three plates, CD8 naive was given two plates, and CD8 memory was given one plate.

Results and caveats for the whole study, not just this receptor: Naive subsets generally had larger estimated clonotype richness than memory subsets did. Sampling was limited to blood, and TCR repertoires in tissue likely differ from TCR repertoires in blood. Compared with non-shared clonotypes, the clonotypes found in all four sorted-subset donors had higher generation probabilities. The small number of donors limited the genetic and exposure-history diversity represented. Across a few donors, 4.5% to 6.5% of naive CD4, around 3.3% of naive CD8, 2% to 2.5% of memory CD4, and over 0.35% of memory CD8 clonotypes were shared. Pairwise subsampling led to the expectation that sequencing depth would affect the degree of clonotype sharing among donors. Incomplete sequencing was indicated by rarefaction of sorted-subset datasets, despite the large sequencing depth.

TCR CDR3 regions were amplified from genomic DNA by multiplex PCR using the deep immunoSEQ assay. Extracted genomic DNA from each cell subset was spread evenly across all wells of several immunoSEQ 96-well plates, with each plate serving as a replicate. Each replicate PCR for sorted subsets received about 180 ng genomic DNA, equal to tens of thousands of T cell genomes. Purified libraries were quantified with a Qubit 3.0 fluorometer, sized on a Bioanalyzer 2100, and re-quantified with the KAPA Library Quantification kit. Every immunoSEQ 96-well plate was sequenced on a separate single-read 150-cycle Illumina NextSeq 550 flow cell. The published analysis was carried out like this. Because the immunoSEQ output held only junctional sequences and lacked quality scores, the filtering could not match the filtering applied to full-length reads. Sequences were annotated with PyIR, a Python wrapper for IgBLAST v1.9, and V/J genes and CDR3 were assigned using IMGT germline references. Reads with weak V/J assignments (E-value above 1e-6), missing CDR3, stop codons, out-of-frame junctions, or ambiguous translated residues were removed. A V3J clonotype was defined by an identical inferred V gene, J gene, and CDR3 amino acid sequence. The percentage overlap between two repertoires was calculated by dividing the number of shared unique clonotypes by the size of the smaller repertoire. Three approaches were used to assess repertoire richness: RTK rarefaction, the Chao1 estimator, and Recon v2.1 estimates of unobserved clonotypes. Generation probabilities were computed with OLGA for all TCRbeta clonotypes obtained by the gDNA method from a few donors. Imported from immuneACCESS, the table was reduced by TCRdb to in-frame sequences with V and J called. These copies leave out some clones; in studies compared against another copy, an unresolved V gene accounts for under half, and the cause of the remainder is not known. V and J calls and clone size follow that table, whereas D and trimming were derived from the DNA. Here the sample has roughly 1,100,000 clones; 75% occur a single time. 1.5% of the sample is held by the ten biggest clonotypes.

Taken from the germline V gene, the CDR1 and CDR2 loops are SGHVS and FQNEAQ. The CDR3 runs 15 amino acids, cysteine and phenylalanine included. Only the CDR3 DNA is retained, 45 bases long and in frame from the first base. A distance of 9 bases separates the germline ends of V and J, which lose 5 bases and 1 base respectively. The donors were healthy, HIV-negative adults with no recently reported acute infections or vaccinations. Every donor was a Caucasian adult living in Nashville, Tennessee, USA. CD4+ T cells were enriched by magnetic negative selection; naive cells were then positively selected on CD45RA, and the negative fraction formed the memory subset. After blood collection by leukapheresis, PBMCs were isolated using Ficoll-Histopaque density gradient centrifugation and then cryopreserved in the vapor phase of liquid nitrogen. Analytical flow cytometry was used to check the purity and quantity of each magnetically sorted T cell population. Genomic DNA was isolated from every sorted fraction and measured by UV absorbance on a Nanodrop 2000c.

The clonotype originates from a man aged 18-30 years in good health. The V gene is TRBV7-8 and the J gene is TRBJ2-6; the D gene is not confidently resolved. Source material: memory CD4+ T cells sorted from blood. The cell subset or site label, as the study defines it: CD45RA-negative fraction. The CDR3 region has the sequence CASSSPRSGANVLTF. In nucleotide form, the sequence is TGTGCCAGCAGCAGTCCCCGGTCTGGGGCCAACGTCCTGACTTTC.